The clone carrying this T cell receptor beta chain has a single count. Under the authors' procedure: Nucleated cell number was recorded as an estimate derived from reference gene primer amplification. Assay used: immunoSEQ multiplex PCR; TCRdb lists only in-frame clones, some missing. The D gene and trimming were derived from the DNA, and the V and J assignments and clone size from that table. Here the sample spans roughly 170,000 clones, approximately 86% being singletons. These data originate in a study of blood T cell repertoires in COVID-19. Study information: Sample material is recorded as cDNA or gDNA derived from T cells, B-cell-depleted T cells, or PBMCs.

Sequencing used peripheral blood. The clonotype comes from a man aged 35 to 55 with active or convalescent COVID-19.

The CDR3 loop is CSATGQGHTEAFF. The CDR3 DNA is TGCAGCGCCACCGGACAGGGACACACTGAAGCTTTCTTT. This rearrangement joins TRBV29-1 to TRBJ1-1, with TRBD1 matching 8 bases. This CDR3 region has 13 residues. Germline CDR1 and CDR2: SQVTM and ANQGSEA. With 7 bases clipped from V and 3 bases from J, the junction kept 7 bases outside the gene matches.